This entry is about one T cell receptor beta chain. Assay used: immunoSEQ multiplex PCR; TCRdb lists only in-frame clones, some missing. This sample has about 100,000 clones, with about four fifths found just once. The sample belongs to a study of a mutant IDH1 vaccine in newly diagnosed glioma. Study-level information: Treated patients comprised about 60% males and roughly 40% females, mean age about 43 years.

Documented time point: baseline, week 1 (first vaccination visit). Noted treatment: pre-vaccination baseline after standard-of-care therapy. Each donor presented with a new WHO grade 3 or 4 astrocytoma that tested IDH1-mutant and showed ATRX loss. Sequencing was performed on PBMCs, taken from a glioma patient treated with radiotherapy, temozolomide or both. The clonotype was recovered from a man in his forties with glioma.

CDR3 nucleotides: TGTGCCAGTAGCAGAGGGGGTGGACAGCCCCAGCATTTT. Its translation is CASSRGGGQPQHF. The J gene is TRBJ1-5, the V gene TRBV19, with a weak D call TRBD1 (6 bases). Germline assignment: CDR1 LNHDA and CDR2 SQIVND (reference sequence). Trimming pared 6 bases from V and 7 bases from J, leaving 13 bases between. The CDR3 runs 13 residues.